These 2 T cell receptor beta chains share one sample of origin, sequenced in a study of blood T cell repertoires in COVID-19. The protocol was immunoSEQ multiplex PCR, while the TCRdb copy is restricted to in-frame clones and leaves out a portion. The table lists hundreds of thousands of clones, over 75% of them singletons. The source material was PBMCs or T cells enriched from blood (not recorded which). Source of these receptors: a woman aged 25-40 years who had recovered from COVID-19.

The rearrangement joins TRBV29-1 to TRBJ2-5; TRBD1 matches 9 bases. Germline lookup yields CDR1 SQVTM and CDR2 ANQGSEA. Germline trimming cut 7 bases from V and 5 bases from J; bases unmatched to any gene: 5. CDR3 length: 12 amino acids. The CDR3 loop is CSATGGAETQYF. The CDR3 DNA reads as TGCAGCGCCACAGGGGGCGCGGAGACCCAGTACTTC.

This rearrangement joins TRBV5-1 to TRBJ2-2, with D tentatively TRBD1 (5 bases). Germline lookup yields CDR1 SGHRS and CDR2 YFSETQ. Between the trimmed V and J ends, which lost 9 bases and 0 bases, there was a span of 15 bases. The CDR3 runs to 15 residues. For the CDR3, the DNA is TGCGCCACCCGCCGCGAGACAGCGAACACCGGGGAGCTGTTTTTT. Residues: CATRRETANTGELFF.